The clone carrying this T cell receptor beta chain was observed a few times. Via MiXCR, TCRdb re-called the RT-PCR reads, giving one row per CDR3 protein. The profile shows some 570,000 distinct CDR3 sequences, around 11% of them singletons. The sample comes from a study of response to subunit inactivated influenza vaccine. V was clipped by 5 bases and J by 5 bases, with 24 bases between them. The CDR3 spans 17 residues. These data also formed part of another study, on T cells expressing NK-cell markers. That report adds: It was by 5'RACE template switching with UMIs that TCR beta cDNA was made.

V usage is TRBV12-3 or TRBV12-4 and J usage is TRBJ2-5, with TRBD2 as a possible D gene (7 bases). The material was PBMCs from blood, obtained on the day of vaccination. The TCR originated in a man aged 50 or older who received an inactivated influenza vaccine. CDR3 bases: TGTGCCAGCAGTGGGGGGGGGCAATTTAACCTCCACGAGACCCAGTACTTC. Its translation is CASSGGGQFNLHETQYF.